This T cell receptor beta chain was recorded in a study of cytomegalovirus exposure and HLA in healthy donors. Germline CDR1 PRHDT, CDR2 FYEKMQ (reference sequence). The CDR3 contains 14 residues. Trimming took 4 bases from V and 4 from J; bases not matched to a gene: 3. Primers: 60 Vbeta forward and 13 Jbeta reverse. Measured with immunoSEQ multiplex PCR; TCRdb has only the in-frame clones, and not every one. This table has approximately 120,000 clones, roughly 81% appearing once. Material for sequencing was PBMCs. This sequence was found in a woman aged 25 to 39 in good health and CMV-seronegative. The chain joins TRBV13 to TRBJ2-7; TRBD2 aligns across 11 bases. CDR3 nucleotides: TGTGCCAGCAGCTCCGGGACTAGCGGTTACGAGCAGTACTTC. Protein product: CASSSGTSGYEQYF. Using reference TRBV13 and TRBJ2-7 for the parts outside the CDR3, the full variable domain is AAGVIQSPRHLIKEKRETATLKCYPIPRHDTVYWYQQGPGQDPQFLISFYEKMQSDKGSIPDRFSAQQFSDYHSELNMSSLELGDSALYFCASSSGTSGYEQYFGPGTRLTVT.